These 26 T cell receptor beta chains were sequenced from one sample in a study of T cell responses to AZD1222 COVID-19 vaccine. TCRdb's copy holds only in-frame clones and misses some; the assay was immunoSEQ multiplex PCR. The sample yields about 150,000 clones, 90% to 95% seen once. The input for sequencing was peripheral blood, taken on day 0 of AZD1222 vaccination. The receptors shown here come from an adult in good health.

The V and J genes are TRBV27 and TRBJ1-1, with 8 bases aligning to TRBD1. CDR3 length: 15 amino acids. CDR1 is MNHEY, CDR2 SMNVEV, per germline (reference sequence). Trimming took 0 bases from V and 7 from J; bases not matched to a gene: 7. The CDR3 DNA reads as TGTGCCAGCAGTTTATCGGGGGACAGGTTCGTTGAAGCTTTCTTT. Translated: CASSLSGDRFVEAFF.

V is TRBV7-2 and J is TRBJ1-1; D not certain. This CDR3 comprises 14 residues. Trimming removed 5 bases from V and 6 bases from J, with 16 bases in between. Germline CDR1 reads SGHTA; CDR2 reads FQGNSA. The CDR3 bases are TGTGCCAGCAGCCCCGTACGGCATAGCGCTGAAGCTTTCTTT. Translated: CASSPVRHSAEAFF.

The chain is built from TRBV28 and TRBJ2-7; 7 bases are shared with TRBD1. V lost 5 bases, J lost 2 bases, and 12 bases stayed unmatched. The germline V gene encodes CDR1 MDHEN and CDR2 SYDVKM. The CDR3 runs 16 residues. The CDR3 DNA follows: TGTGCCAGCAGTCGAGGTGAAACAGGGGCGGCCTACGAGCAGTACTTC. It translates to CASSRGETGAAYEQYF. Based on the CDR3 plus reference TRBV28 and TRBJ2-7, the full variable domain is DVKVTQSSRYLVKRTGEKVFLECVQDMDHENMFWYRQDPGLGLRLIYFSYDVKMKEKGDIPEGYSVSREKKERFSLILESASTNQTSMYLCASSRGETGAAYEQYFGPGTRLTVT.

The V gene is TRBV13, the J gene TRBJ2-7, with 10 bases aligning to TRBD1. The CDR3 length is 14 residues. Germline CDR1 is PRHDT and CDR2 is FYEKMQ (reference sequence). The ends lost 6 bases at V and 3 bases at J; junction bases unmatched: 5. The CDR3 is CASSGTGEYYEQYF. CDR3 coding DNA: TGTGCCAGCAGTGGGACAGGGGAATACTACGAGCAGTACTTC.

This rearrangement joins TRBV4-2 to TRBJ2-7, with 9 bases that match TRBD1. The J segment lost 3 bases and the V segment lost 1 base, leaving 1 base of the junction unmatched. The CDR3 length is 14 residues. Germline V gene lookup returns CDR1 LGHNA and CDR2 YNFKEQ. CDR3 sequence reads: CASSQVGQGYEQYF. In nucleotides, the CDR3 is TGTGCCAGCAGCCAAGTGGGACAGGGCTACGAGCAGTACTTC.

The CDR3: CASSPGTNNEQFF. CDR3 nucleotide sequence: TGTGCCAGCTCACCAGGGACTAACAATGAGCAGTTCTTC. The chain joins TRBV18 to TRBJ2-1; the match to TRBD2 covers 7 bases. The CDR3 has 13 amino acids. V gave up 2 bases and J gave up 5 bases; unmatched junction bases: 0. Germline V gene lookup returns CDR1 KGHSH and CDR2 LQKENI.

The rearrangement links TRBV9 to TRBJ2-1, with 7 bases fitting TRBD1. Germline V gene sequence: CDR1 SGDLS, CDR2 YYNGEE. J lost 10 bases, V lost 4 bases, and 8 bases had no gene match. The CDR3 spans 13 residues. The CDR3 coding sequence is TGTGCCAGCAGCCCCAGAAGGGGGCACGAGCAGTTCTTC. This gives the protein CASSPRRGHEQFF.

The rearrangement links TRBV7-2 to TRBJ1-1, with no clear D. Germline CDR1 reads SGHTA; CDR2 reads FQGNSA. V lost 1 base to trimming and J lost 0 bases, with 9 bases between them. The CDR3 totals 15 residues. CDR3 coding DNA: TGTGCCAGCAGCTTAGTGGCGGGTTTGAACACTGAAGCTTTCTTT. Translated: CASSLVAGLNTEAFF.

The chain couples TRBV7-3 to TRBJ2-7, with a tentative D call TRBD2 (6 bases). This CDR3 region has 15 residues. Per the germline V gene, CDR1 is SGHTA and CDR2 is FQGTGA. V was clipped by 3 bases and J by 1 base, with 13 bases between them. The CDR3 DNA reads TGTGCCAGCAGCTTGCGTCCCGGGGGTTCCTACGAGCAGTACTTC. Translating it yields CASSLRPGGSYEQYF.

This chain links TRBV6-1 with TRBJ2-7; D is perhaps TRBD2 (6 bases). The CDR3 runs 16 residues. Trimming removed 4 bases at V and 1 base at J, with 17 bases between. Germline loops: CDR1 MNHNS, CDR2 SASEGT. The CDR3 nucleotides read TGTGCCAGCAGTGTTGGCGTTTCGGGGGAATCCTACGAGCAGTACTTC. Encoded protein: CASSVGVSGESYEQYF.

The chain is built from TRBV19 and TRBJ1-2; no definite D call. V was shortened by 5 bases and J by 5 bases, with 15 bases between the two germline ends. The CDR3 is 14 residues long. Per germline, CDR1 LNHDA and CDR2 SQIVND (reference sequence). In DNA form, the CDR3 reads TGTGCCAGTAGTCCCCGGACGAAGTTATATGGCTACACCTTC. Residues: CASSPRTKLYGYTF. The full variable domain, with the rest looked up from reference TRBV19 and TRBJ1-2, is DGGITQSPKYLFRKEGQNVTLSCEQNLNHDAMYWYRQDPGQGLRLIYYSQIVNDFQKGDIAEGYSVSREKKESFPLTVTSAQKNPTAFYLCASSPRTKLYGYTFGSGTRLTVV.

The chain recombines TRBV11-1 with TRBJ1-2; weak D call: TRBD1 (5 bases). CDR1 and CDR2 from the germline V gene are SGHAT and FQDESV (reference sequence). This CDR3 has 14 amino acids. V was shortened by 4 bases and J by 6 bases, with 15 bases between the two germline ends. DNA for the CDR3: TGTGCCAGCAGCTCCCGATGGGGGGAGAATGGCTACACCTTC. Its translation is CASSSRWGENGYTF.

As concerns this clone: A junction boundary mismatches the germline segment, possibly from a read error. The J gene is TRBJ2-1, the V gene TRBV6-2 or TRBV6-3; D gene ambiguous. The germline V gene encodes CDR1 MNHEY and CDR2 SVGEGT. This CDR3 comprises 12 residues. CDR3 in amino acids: CASSYSSVEQFF. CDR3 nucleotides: TGTGCCAGCAGCTACTCATCGGTCGAGCAGTTCTTC.

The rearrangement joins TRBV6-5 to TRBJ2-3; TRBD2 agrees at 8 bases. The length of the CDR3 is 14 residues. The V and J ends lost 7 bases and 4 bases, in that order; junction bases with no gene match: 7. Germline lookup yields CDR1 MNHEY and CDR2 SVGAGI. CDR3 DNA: TGTGCCAGCACTCCGGGGGGGAGGGCAGATACGCAGTATTTT. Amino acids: CASTPGGRADTQYF.

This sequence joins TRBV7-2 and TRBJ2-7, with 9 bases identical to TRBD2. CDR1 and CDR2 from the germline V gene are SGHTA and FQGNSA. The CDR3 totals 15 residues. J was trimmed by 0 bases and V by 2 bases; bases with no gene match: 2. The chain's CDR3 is CASSLSGGSSYEQYF. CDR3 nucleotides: TGTGCCAGCAGCTTAAGCGGGGGGAGCTCCTACGAGCAGTACTTC.

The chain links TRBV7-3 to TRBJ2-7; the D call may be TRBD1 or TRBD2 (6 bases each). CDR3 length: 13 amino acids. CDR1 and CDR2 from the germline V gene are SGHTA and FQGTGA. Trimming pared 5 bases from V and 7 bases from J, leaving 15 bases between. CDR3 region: CASSLGGIKEQYF. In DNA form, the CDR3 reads TGTGCCAGCAGCCTAGGGGGGATTAAAGAGCAGTACTTC.

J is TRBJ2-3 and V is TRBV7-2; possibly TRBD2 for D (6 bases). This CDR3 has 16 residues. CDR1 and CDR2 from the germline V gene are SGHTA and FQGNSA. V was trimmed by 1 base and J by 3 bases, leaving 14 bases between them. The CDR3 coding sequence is TGTGCCAGCAGCTTAGGGTCAGGGACTCGGACAGATACGCAGTATTTT. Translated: CASSLGSGTRTDTQYF.

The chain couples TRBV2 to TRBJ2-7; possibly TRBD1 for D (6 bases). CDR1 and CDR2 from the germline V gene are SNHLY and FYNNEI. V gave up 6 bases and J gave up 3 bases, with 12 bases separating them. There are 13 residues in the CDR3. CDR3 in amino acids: CASRQQGNYEQYF. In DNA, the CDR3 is TGTGCCAGCAGACAACAGGGCAACTACGAGCAGTACTTC.

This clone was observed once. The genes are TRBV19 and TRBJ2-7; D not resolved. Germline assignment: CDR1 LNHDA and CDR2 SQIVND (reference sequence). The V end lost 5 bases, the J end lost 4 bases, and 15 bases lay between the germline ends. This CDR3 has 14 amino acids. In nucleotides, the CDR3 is TGTGCCAGTAGTCCCCACTCCCTGGATTACGAGCAGTACTTC. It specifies CASSPHSLDYEQYF.

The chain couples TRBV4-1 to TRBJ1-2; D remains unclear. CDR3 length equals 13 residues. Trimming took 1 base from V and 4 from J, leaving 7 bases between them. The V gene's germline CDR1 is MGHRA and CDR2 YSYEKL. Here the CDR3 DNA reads TGCGCCAGCAGCCAAGGTGCCGGCTATGGCTACACCTTC. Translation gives CASSQGAGYGYTF.

CDR3 sequence reads: CASSTTEWSAQHF. As DNA, the CDR3 is TGTGCCAGCAGTACGACAGAATGGTCGGCCCAGCATTTT. This chain joins TRBV12-3 or TRBV12-4 and TRBJ1-5; D might be TRBD1 (5 bases). The CDR3 is made up of 13 amino acids. The ends were cut back, 5 bases at V and 11 bases at J, with 16 bases in the middle.

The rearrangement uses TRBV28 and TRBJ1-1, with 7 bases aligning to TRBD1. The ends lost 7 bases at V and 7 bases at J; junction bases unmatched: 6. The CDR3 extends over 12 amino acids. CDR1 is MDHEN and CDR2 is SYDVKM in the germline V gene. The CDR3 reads CASMSGGREAFF. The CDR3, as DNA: TGTGCCAGCATGTCAGGGGGACGTGAAGCTTTCTTT.

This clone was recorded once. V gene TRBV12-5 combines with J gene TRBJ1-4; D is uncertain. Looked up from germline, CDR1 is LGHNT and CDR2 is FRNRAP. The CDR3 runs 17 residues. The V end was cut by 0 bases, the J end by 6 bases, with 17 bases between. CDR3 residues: CASGLVPRTDMDEKLFF. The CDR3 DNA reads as TGTGCTAGTGGTTTGGTACCCCGGACGGATATGGATGAAAAACTGTTTTTT.

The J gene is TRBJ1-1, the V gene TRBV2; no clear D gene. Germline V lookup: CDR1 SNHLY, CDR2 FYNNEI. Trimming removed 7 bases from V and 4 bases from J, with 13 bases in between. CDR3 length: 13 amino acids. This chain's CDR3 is CASNTRWGTEAFF. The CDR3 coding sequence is TGTGCCAGCAACACAAGATGGGGCACTGAAGCTTTCTTT.

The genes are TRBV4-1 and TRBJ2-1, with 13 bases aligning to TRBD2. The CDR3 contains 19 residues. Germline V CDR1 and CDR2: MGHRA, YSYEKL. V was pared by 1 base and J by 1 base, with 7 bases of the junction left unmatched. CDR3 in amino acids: CASSQALGTSGTSYNEQFF. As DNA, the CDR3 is TGCGCCAGCAGCCAAGCCTTGGGGACTAGCGGGACTTCCTACAATGAGCAGTTCTTC.

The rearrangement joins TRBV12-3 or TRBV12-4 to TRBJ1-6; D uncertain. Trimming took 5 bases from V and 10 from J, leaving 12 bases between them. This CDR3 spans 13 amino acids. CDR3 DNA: TGTGCCAGCAGTGTCCCCGGGCCCTCACCCCTCCACTTT. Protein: CASSVPGPSPLHF.